This TCR beta chain was profiled in a study of T-cell reconstitution after alpha-beta-depleted transplantation in children. This CDR3 spans 13 amino acids. Per germline, CDR1 LGHDT and CDR2 YNNKEL (reference sequence). The junction had 0 bases not matched to a gene; V was cut back by 1 base and J by 8 bases. Unique molecular identifiers were incorporated during preparation of the TCRbeta library. TCRdb used MiXCR to reprocess the PCR reads, holding one entry per CDR3 protein. The table records 450,000 to 500,000 distinct CDR3 sequences, around 12% of them present only once. The specimen was PBMCs from the stem cell graft donor, collected from the stem cell graft. The genes are TRBV3-1 and TRBJ2-1; 9 positions agree with TRBD2. The clonotype was recovered from a human donor who donated a stem cell graft to a child with combined immunodeficiency. The CDR3 loop reads CASSQVAGDEQFF. In DNA, the CDR3 is TGTGCCAGCAGCCAAGTAGCGGGAGATGAGCAGTTCTTC.